Each of the 24 T cell receptor beta chains below was sequenced from the same sample in a study of T cells in Graves' hyperthyroidism and ophthalmopathy. Using RNA transcripts as the source, TCR beta CDR3 regions were amplified. First-round RT-PCR of the TCR CDR3 relied on the HTBI primer set. One entry per CDR3 protein results from TCRdb running MiXCR on the multiplex PCR reads. Among roughly 500,000 distinct CDR3 sequences listed, 11% to 15% were seen once. Sequencing was done on a sample of blood. These receptors came from a woman aged 25-40 years with Graves' hyperthyroidism that later progressed to Graves' ophthalmopathy.

This clonotype was observed at least ten times. The gene calls are TRBV11-2 and TRBJ1-1, with 7 bases fitting TRBD1. The CDR3 consists of 12 residues. The V segment lost 5 bases and the J segment 14 bases; nucleotides outside the gene matches: 11. The germline CDR1 and CDR2 sequences are SGHAT and FQNNGV. The CDR3 here is CASSKTETGIFF. CDR3 in DNA: TGTGCCAGCAGCAAGACTGAGACAGGGATCTTCTTT.

This clonotype has more than one count but fewer than ten. This chain uses TRBV10-3 with TRBJ1-1; the D gene is possibly TRBD1 (6 bases). V was trimmed by 0 bases and J by 1 base, leaving 6 bases between them. Germline V gives CDR1 ENHRY, CDR2 SYGVKD. CDR3 size: 14 residues. The CDR3 DNA sequence: TGTGCCATCAGTGAGTCGACAGGGAACACTGAAGCTTTCTTT. It is translated as CAISESTGNTEAFF.

This clonotype was seen repeatedly, ten times or more. One end of the junction is discordant with germline, which a read error may explain. This chain uses TRBV5-1 with TRBJ1-1, with TRBD1 identical over 7 bases. The CDR3 loop spans 14 amino acids. Germline lookup yields CDR1 SGHRS and CDR2 YFSETQ. The CDR3 is CASSLGQANTEAFF. For the CDR3, the DNA is TGTGCCAGCAGTTTAGGACAGGCAAACACTGAAGCTTTCTTT.

J is TRBJ2-2 and V is TRBV6-2 or TRBV6-3, with a possible D match to TRBD2 (6 bases). The CDR3 is 17 residues long. Germline V lookup: CDR1 MNHEY, CDR2 SVGEGT. Trimming took 6 bases from V and 4 from J, leaving 21 bases between them. The CDR3 DNA follows: TGTGCCAGCAGGGGCCCAGAGCGGGCCCTTATCACCGGGGAGCTGTTTTTT. It encodes CASRGPERALITGELFF.

In this sample, this clonotype turned up many times. V usage is TRBV7-2 and J usage is TRBJ1-2; no firm D call. V lost 2 bases, J lost 3 bases, and 10 bases lay in between. CDR1 is SGHTA and CDR2 is FQGNSA in the germline V gene. The CDR3 loop spans 14 amino acids. Written as DNA, the CDR3 is TGTGCCAGCAGCTTAATGTTCCAGGACTATGGCTACACCTTC. It is translated as CASSLMFQDYGYTF.

This chain connects TRBV6-1 to TRBJ2-1, with a weak D call TRBD2 (5 bases). The CDR3 consists of 11 residues. The germline V and J ends were trimmed by 5 bases and 15 bases, with 14 bases remaining between them. Germline CDR1 and CDR2: MNHNS and SASEGT. Here the CDR3 DNA reads TGTGCCAGCAGTTTGCTAGCAGTAGTGTTCTTC. Translation: CASSLLAVVFF.

There are many counts of this clonotype. This chain links TRBV28 with TRBJ2-7, with a possible D match to TRBD1 (6 bases). The germline V gene has CDR1 MDHEN and CDR2 SYDVKM. This CDR3 has 14 residues. V shed 7 bases and J shed 7 bases, with 20 bases lying between them. CDR3: CASTTGPNRAEQYF. The CDR3 coding sequence is TGTGCCAGCACCACCGGACCAAACAGGGCAGAGCAGTACTTC.

The gene calls are TRBV6-2 or TRBV6-3 and TRBJ2-7; D ambiguous. Germline V gene lookup returns CDR1 MNHEY and CDR2 SVGEGT. The CDR3 sequence is 9 residues long. V was shortened by 4 bases and J by 6 bases, with 1 base between the two germline ends. The CDR3 DNA reads TGTGCCAGCAGTTTCGAGCAGTACTTC. Its translation: CASSFEQYF.

This clonotype was detected ten times or more. V gene TRBV19 combines with J gene TRBJ1-5; TRBD1 might be the D (5 bases). The CDR3 is 15 amino acids. V was trimmed by 5 bases and J by 0 bases, leaving 11 bases between them. Germline V CDR1 and CDR2: LNHDA, SQIVND (reference sequence). CDR3 DNA sequence: TGTGCCAGTAGTGGGAGGACACTTAGCAATCAGCCCCAGCATTTT. Protein sequence: CASSGRTLSNQPQHF.

This clonotype was observed many times. The chain uses TRBV30 and TRBJ2-4; D ambiguous. The germline gives CDR1 GTSNPN, CDR2 SVGIG (reference sequence). The germline V and J ends were trimmed by 5 bases and 0 bases, with 8 bases remaining between them. The CDR3 has 13 amino acids. The CDR3 here is CAWASVAKNIQYF. CDR3 coding DNA: TGTGCCTGGGCATCCGTAGCCAAAAACATTCAGTACTTC.

The V call is TRBV7-2, the J call TRBJ2-7; a possible D gene is TRBD2 (7 bases). V lost 1 base, J lost 0 bases, and 19 bases lay in between. CDR1 is SGHTA, CDR2 FQGNSA, per germline. This CDR3 is 18 amino acids long. The DNA for the CDR3 is TGTGCCAGCAGCTTAGTCACCGGGGGGCGGGGAAGCTCCTACGAGCAGTACTTC. Amino acids: CASSLVTGGRGSSYEQYF.

This clonotype was seen many times. The chain links TRBV12-3 or TRBV12-4 to TRBJ2-2; the match to TRBD1 covers 7 bases. There are 13 residues in the CDR3. J gave up 5 bases and V 6 bases, and 3 bases lay outside the gene matches. The CDR3 nucleotides read TGTGCCAGCAGCCTGACAGGGACCGGGGAGCTGTTTTTT. It is translated as CASSLTGTGELFF.

This clonotype appeared many times. This chain connects TRBV29-1 to TRBJ1-1; tentatively, D is TRBD1 (5 bases). This CDR3 has 13 residues. Germline-derived CDR1 and CDR2 are SQVTM and ANQGSEA. V lost 7 bases and J lost 1, with 13 bases in between. CDR3: CSGGEGENTEAFF. The CDR3 nucleotides are TGCAGCGGAGGGGAGGGCGAGAACACTGAAGCTTTCTTT.

This clonotype was counted ten times or more. V and J are TRBV14 and TRBJ2-1; possible D gene TRBD2, 6 bases. The CDR3 has 16 amino acids. Germline CDR1 SGHDN, CDR2 FVKESK. Trimming cost V 2 bases and J 5 bases, with 16 bases left between them. CDR3 DNA sequence: TGTGCCAGCAGCCAACGGAAAGGGACTTTTCACAATGAGCAGTTCTTC. Its translation: CASSQRKGTFHNEQFF. The full variable domain, with the rest looked up from reference TRBV14 and TRBJ2-1, is EAGVTQFPSHSVIEKGQTVTLRCDPISGHDNLYWYRRVMGKEIKFLLHFVKESKQDESGMPNNRFLAERTGGTYSTLKVQPAELEDSGVYFCASSQRKGTFHNEQFFGPGTRLTVL.

This clonotype has at least ten counts. The V gene is TRBV7-2, the J gene TRBJ2-5; D assignment may be TRBD1 or TRBD2 (5 bases each). Trimming took off 0 bases at V and 0 bases at J, with 14 bases between the two ends. Germline V gene data show CDR1 as SGHTA and CDR2 as FQGNSA. This CDR3 is 17 amino acids long. This chain's CDR3 is CASSLASGRTHQETQYF. CDR3 DNA: TGTGCCAGCAGCTTAGCCTCGGGACGGACCCACCAAGAGACCCAGTACTTC.

Ten or more counts support this clonotype. The V and J genes are TRBV29-1 and TRBJ2-1; D gene ambiguous. Germline V lookup: CDR1 SQVTM, CDR2 ANQGSEA. This CDR3 is 13 amino acids long. The ends were cut back, 5 bases at V and 7 bases at J, with 15 bases in the middle. CDR3 loop: CSVLSRVLNEQFF. As DNA, the CDR3 is TGCAGCGTTTTATCCCGGGTATTGAATGAGCAGTTCTTC.

This clonotype has ten or more counts. The chain has TRBV12-3 or TRBV12-4 and TRBJ1-6, with D maybe TRBD1 (6 bases). Trimming took 5 bases from V and 3 from J, leaving 20 bases between them. This CDR3 is 18 amino acids long. CDR3 in DNA: TGTGCCAGCAGTACTCGGGGGGGGGGGCCATTCTATAATTCACCCCTCCACTTT. The encoded protein is CASSTRGGGPFYNSPLHF.

This clonotype was picked up many times. This chain joins TRBV20-1 and TRBJ2-7, with D perhaps matching TRBD2 (6 bases). CDR3 length: 14 residues. Germline V gene sequence: CDR1 DFQATT, CDR2 SNEGSKA (reference sequence). V lost 6 bases and J lost 2, with 17 bases in between. DNA of the CDR3: TGCAGTGCCAAATCTCCGGGAGCACCCTACGAGCAGTACTTC. Translating gives CSAKSPGAPYEQYF.

The V and J genes are TRBV5-1 and TRBJ2-1; the D gene is possibly TRBD2 (6 bases). The V and J ends lost 5 bases and 2 bases respectively, with 17 bases between them. This CDR3 spans 16 amino acids. The germline gives CDR1 SGHRS, CDR2 YFSETQ. The CDR3 sequence: CASSPGLPGPYNEQFF. As DNA, the CDR3 is TGCGCCAGCAGTCCGGGACTCCCGGGCCCCTACAATGAGCAGTTCTTC.

This clonotype appeared many times. The chain joins TRBV12-3 or TRBV12-4 to TRBJ2-1; 8 bases match TRBD2. This CDR3 region has 17 residues. J gave up 5 bases and V 2 bases, and 11 bases lay outside the gene matches. CDR3 region: CASSLRPAGEVDNEQFF. The CDR3 DNA follows: TGTGCCAGCAGTTTACGCCCAGCGGGAGAAGTCGACAATGAGCAGTTCTTC.

Details on this clonotype: A read error may explain this, as a much larger clone is one base away. This sequence joins TRBV5-5 and TRBJ2-2; TRBD1 agrees at 9 bases. The length of the CDR3 is 14 residues. Germline V CDR1 and CDR2: SGHKS, YYEKEE (reference sequence). The junction had 10 bases not matched to a gene; V was cut back by 9 bases and J by 7 bases. The CDR3 nucleotides are TGTGCCACCCTCCCGGACAGGGGAGTCGGGGAGCTGTTTTTT. As protein: CATLPDRGVGELFF.

This clonotype turned up a few times. V and J are TRBV18 and TRBJ2-3; D might be TRBD2 (5 bases). Germline assignment: CDR1 KGHSH and CDR2 LQKENI. Between the trimmed V and J ends, which lost 8 bases and 4 bases, there was a span of 13 bases. The CDR3 length is 13 residues. The chain's CDR3 is CASTTGGADTQYF. Here the CDR3 DNA reads TGTGCCAGCACCACCGGAGGAGCAGATACGCAGTATTTT.

Many counts were recorded for this clonotype. J is TRBJ2-1 and V is TRBV11-3; D is possibly TRBD1 (6 bases). V gave up 6 bases and J gave up 9 bases, with 21 bases separating them. This CDR3 comprises 15 residues. The V gene's germline CDR1 is SGHNT and CDR2 YENEEA. CDR3 in amino acids: CASSYTGPGWGEQFF. CDR3 coding DNA: TGTGCCAGCAGTTACACAGGGCCGGGGTGGGGTGAGCAGTTCTTC.

About this clonotype itself: A much larger clone differs from this one at a single base, so this may be a read error. The rearrangement uses TRBV10-3 and TRBJ1-3, with TRBD1 matching 7 bases. The CDR3 is 13 residues long. With V trimmed by 10 bases and J by 12 bases, 15 bases remained unmatched. CDR1 is ENHRY, CDR2 SYGVKD, per germline. This chain's CDR3 is CANAGQEESIIYF. The DNA for the CDR3 is TGTGCCAACGCCGGACAGGAGGAAAGCATCATATATTTT.